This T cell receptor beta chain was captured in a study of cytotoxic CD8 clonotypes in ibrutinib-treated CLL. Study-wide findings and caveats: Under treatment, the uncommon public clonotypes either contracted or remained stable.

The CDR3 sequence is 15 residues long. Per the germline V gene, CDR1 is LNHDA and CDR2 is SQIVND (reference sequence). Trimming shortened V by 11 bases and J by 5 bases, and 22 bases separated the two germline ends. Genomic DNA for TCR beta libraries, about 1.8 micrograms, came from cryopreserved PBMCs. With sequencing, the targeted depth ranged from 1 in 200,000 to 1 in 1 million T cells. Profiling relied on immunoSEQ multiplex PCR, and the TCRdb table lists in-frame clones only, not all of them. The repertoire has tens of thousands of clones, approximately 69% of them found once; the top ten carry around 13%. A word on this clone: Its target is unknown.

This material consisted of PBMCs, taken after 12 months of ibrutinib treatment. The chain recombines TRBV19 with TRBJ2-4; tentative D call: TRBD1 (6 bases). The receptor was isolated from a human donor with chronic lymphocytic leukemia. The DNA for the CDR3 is TGTGCCGGGTCCCGTCCTCACAGGGTCCAAAACATTCAGTACTTC. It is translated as CAGSRPHRVQNIQYF.